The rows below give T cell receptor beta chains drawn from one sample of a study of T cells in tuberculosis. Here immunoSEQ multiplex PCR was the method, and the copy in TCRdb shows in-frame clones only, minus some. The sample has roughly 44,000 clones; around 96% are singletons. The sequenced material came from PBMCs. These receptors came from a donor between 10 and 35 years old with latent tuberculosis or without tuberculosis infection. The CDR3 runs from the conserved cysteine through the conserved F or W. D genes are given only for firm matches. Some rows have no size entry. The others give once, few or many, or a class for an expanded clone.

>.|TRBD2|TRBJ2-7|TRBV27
TGTGCCAGCAGCCCACTGGGGTTGGCTCGAGTAGCGGGAGTGACCCTCGAGCAGTACTTC
CASSPLGLARVAGVTLEQYF
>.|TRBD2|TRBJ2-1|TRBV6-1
TGTGCCAGCACCCATCGGCGGGAGCGGTACAATGAGCAGTTCTTC
CASTHRRERYNEQFF
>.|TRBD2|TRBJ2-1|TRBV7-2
TGTGCCAGCAGCTTAAAGGGCCCCCGGGGGGGCTCCTACAATGAGCAGTTCTTC
CASSLKGPRGGSYNEQFF
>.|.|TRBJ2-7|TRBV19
TGTGCCAGTAGTTCCCGTGCGGTACAGGGAGATGGCGAGCAGTACTTC
CASSSRAVQGDGEQYF
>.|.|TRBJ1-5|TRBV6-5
TGTGCCAGCAGTCGACAGTACCCTAGCAATCAGCCCCAGCATTTT
CASSRQYPSNQPQHF
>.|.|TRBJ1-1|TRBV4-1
TGCGCCAGCAGCGCGGGAAAACTCACTGAAGCTTTCTTT
CASSAGKLTEAFF
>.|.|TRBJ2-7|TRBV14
TGTGCCAGCAGCCTATATAACCGGGAGCAACTCTTC
CASSLYNREQLF
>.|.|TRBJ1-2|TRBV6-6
TGTGCCAGCAGCCCCCAGGGGCTAGGAAGTGGCTACACCTTC
CASSPQGLGSGYTF
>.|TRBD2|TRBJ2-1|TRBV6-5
TGTGCCAGCATTTCCTCCGGGGGGGCCTCCTACAATGAGCAGTTCTTC
CASISSGGASYNEQFF
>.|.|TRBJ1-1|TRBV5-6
TGTGCCAGCAGCTTGTTATCCGGGATGAGCGCTGAAGCTTTCTTT
CASSLLSGMSAEAFF
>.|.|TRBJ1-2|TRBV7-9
TGTGCCAGCAGCTTAGATTCAGGGTACTATGGCTACACCTTC
CASSLDSGYYGYTF
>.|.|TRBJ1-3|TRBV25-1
TGTGCCAGCAGTGAATACCAGGGGTCTGGAAACACCATATATTTT
CASSEYQGSGNTIYF
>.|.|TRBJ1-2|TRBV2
TGTGCCAGCAGTACCGTAGGCGGCTATGGCTACACCTTC
CASSTVGGYGYTF
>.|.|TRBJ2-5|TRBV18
TGTGCCAGCTCAAGAGAAGAGACCCAGTACTTC
CASSREETQYF
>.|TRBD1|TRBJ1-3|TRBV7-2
TGTGCCAGCAGCTTAGAACAGGGGGCTTCTGGAAACACCATATATTTT
CASSLEQGASGNTIYF
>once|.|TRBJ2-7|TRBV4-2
TGTGCCAGCAGCCAACAACAGGGGGGGAGCGAGCAGTACTTC
CASSQQQGGSEQYF
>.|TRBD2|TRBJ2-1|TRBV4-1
TGCGCCAGCAGCCCCTTTGTGCGGGAGTCCTACAATGAGCAGTTCTTC
CASSPFVRESYNEQFF
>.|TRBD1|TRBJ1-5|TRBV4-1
TGCGCCAGCAGCCAAGCAGGGGGGCTAAATCAGCCCCAGCATTTT
CASSQAGGLNQPQHF
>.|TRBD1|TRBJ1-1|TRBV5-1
TGCGCCAGCAGCTTCTCCTTCGACAGGGGTAACACTGAAGCTTTCTTT
CASSFSFDRGNTEAFF
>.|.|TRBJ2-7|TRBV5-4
TGTGCCAGCAGCCGCGGACAGCTAGATTACGAGCAGTACTTC
CASSRGQLDYEQYF
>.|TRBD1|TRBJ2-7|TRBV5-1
TGCGCCAGCAGCTGGGGACAGGAAGATACCTACGAGCAGTACTTC
CASSWGQEDTYEQYF
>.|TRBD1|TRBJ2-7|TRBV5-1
TGCGCCAGCAGCTTGGGCCTGGACAGGGGAATCGAGCAGTACTTC
CASSLGLDRGIEQYF
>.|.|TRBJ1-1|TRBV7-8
TGTGCCAGCGGACTACAGATTAACACTGAAGCTTTCTTT
CASGLQINTEAFF
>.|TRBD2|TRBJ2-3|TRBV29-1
TGCAGCGTCGAAATAGCGGGAGCGTGGGATACGCAGTATTTT
CSVEIAGAWDTQYF
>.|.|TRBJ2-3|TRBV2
TGTGCCAGCAGCGAGAACAGGGTGACAGATACGCAGTATTTT
CASSENRVTDTQYF
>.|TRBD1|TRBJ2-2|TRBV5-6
TGTGCCAGCAGCTTCCCGGGACAGGGGGTCACCGGGGAGCTGTTTTTT
CASSFPGQGVTGELFF
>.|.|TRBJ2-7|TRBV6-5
TGTGCCAGCAGTTACTCAGGGGTAGCGGCCTCCTACGAGCAGTACTTC
CASSYSGVAASYEQYF
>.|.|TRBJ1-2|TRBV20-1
TGCAGTGCTTGGGACAATGGCTACACCTTC
CSAWDNGYTF
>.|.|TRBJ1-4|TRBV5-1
TGCGCCAGCAGCTTGGAGGGAGGAGGAGAAAAACTGTTTTTT
CASSLEGGGEKLFF
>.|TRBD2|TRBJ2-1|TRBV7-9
TGTGCCAGCAGCCTTGGGCTAGCGGCGGATTATTACAATGAGCAGTTCTTC
CASSLGLAADYYNEQFF
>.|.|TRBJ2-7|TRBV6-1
TGTGCCAGCAGTGTTCGGGGAGTGGGGTCCTACGAGCAGTACTTC
CASSVRGVGSYEQYF
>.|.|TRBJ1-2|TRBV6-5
TGTGCCAGCAGTTACGGGGCAGCTTACTATGGCTACACCTTC
CASSYGAAYYGYTF
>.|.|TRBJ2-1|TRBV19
TGTGCCAGTACCGATCAGGGAAACAATGAGCAGTTCTTC
CASTDQGNNEQFF
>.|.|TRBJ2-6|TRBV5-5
TGTGCCAGCATCCCGGGGTACGGGGCCAACGTCCTGACTTTC
CASIPGYGANVLTF
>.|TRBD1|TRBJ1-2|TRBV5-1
TGCGCCAGCAGCGCCGGGACAGAAAACTATGGCTACACCTTC
CASSAGTENYGYTF
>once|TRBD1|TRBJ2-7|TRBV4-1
TGCGCCAGCAGCCAAGAGGTCCGGGACAGCTACTACGAGCAGTACTTC
CASSQEVRDSYYEQYF
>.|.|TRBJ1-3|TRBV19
TGTGCCAGTAGTACCAGGGACTCTGGAAACACCATATATTTT
CASSTRDSGNTIYF
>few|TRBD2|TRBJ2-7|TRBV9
TGTGCCAGCAGCGTAGCGAGCGGGAATTACGAGCAGTACTTC
CASSVASGNYEQYF
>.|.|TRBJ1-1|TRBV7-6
TGTGCCAGCAGCTTCGGGGAAACCAACACTGAAGCTTTCTTT
CASSFGETNTEAFF
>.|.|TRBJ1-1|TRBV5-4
TGTGCCAGCAGCCCCCTAGTGGCAGAGCCTTTTTCCACTGAAGCTTTCTTT
CASSPLVAEPFSTEAFF
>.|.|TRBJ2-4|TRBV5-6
TGTGCCAGCAGCCCCGGACAGTTTAGGGCCAAAAACATTCAGTACTTC
CASSPGQFRAKNIQYF
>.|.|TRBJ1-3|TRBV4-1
TGCGCCAGCAGCCAAGAAGCGGCCCTGCTTGGAAACACCATATATTTT
CASSQEAALLGNTIYF
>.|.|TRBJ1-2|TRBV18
TGTGCCAGCTCAGAGCAAGCGGACTATGGCTACACCTTC
CASSEQADYGYTF
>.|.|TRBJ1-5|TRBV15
TGTGCCACCAGCACGACCCCCAGGGCAGGGCCGAATCAGCCCCAGCATTTT
CATSTTPRAGPNQPQHF
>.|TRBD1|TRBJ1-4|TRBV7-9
TGTGCCAGCAGCTTATGGGGACAGAGTAATGAAAAACTGTTTTTT
CASSLWGQSNEKLFF
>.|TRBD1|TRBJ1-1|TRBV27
TGTGCCAGCAGTGGGACAGGTTCCCATGAAGCTTTCTTT
CASSGTGSHEAFF
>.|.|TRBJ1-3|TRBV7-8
TGTGCCAGCAGCTTATTCGACAGCTTCTCTGGAAACACCATATATTTT
CASSLFDSFSGNTIYF
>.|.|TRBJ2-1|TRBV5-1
TGCGCCAGCAGCTTGGAGGGAGGCCATGAGCAGTTCTTC
CASSLEGGHEQFF
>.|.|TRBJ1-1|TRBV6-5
TGTGCCAGCACAAAACAGGGATCAACTGAAGCTTTCTTT
CASTKQGSTEAFF
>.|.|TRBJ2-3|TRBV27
TGTGCCAGCAGTCCGAGCACAGATACGCAGTATTTT
CASSPSTDTQYF
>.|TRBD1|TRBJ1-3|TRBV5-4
TGTGCCAGAAACCGGGACAGGGAGTACACCATATATTTT
CARNRDREYTIYF